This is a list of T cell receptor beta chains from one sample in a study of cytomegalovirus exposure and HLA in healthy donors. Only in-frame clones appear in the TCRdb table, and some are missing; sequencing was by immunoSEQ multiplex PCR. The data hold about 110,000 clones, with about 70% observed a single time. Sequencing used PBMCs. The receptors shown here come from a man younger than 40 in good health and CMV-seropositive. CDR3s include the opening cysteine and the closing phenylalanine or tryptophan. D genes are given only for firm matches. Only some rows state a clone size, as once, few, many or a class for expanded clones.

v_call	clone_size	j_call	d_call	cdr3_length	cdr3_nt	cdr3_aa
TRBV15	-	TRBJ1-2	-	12	TGTGCCACCAGCAGAGATGTGGCAAGCTACACCTTC	CATSRDVASYTF
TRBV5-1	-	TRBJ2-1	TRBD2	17	TGCGCCAGCAGCTCCGGGGGACTAGCCAACCCTTACAATGAGCAGTTCTTC	CASSSGGLANPYNEQFF
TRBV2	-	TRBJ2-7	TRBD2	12	TGTGCCAGCCTAGCGGGGGGGTACGAGCAGTACTTC	CASLAGGYEQYF
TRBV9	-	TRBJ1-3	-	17	TGTGCCAGCAGCGTAGGTAGGAAACAGAGCTCTGGAAACACCATATATTTT	CASSVGRKQSSGNTIYF
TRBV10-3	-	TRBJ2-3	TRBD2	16	TGTGCCATCAGTGAGTCTAGTACTAGCGGCACAGATACGCAGTATTTT	CAISESSTSGTDTQYF
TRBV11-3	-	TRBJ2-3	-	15	TGTGCCAGCAGCTTAGGGTTCGTGGGAGCGGATACGCAGTATTTT	CASSLGFVGADTQYF
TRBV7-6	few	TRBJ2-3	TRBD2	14	TGTGCCAGCAGCTTAAACGGGGGGGGAGATACGCAGTATTTT	CASSLNGGGDTQYF
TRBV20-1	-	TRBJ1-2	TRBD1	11	TGCAGTGCGCTGGGACAGCGACTAGGAACCTTC	CSALGQRLGTF
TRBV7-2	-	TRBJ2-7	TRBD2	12	TGTGCCAGCAAATATAGCGGGGGGGCCAGTTACTTC	CASKYSGGASYF
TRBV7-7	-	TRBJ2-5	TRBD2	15	TGTGCTAGCAGCTTAGGTGGGGAGGGTGGAGAGACCCAGTACTTC	CASSLGGEGGETQYF
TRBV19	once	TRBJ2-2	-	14	TGTGCCACCTCCCGACAAGCTACCACCGGGGAGCTGTTTTTT	CATSRQATTGELFF
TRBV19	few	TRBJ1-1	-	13	TGTGCCAGTAGTATCCCAGGGAACACTGAAGCTTTCTTT	CASSIPGNTEAFF
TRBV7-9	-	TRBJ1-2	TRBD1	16	TGTGCCAGCAGCCCACCGGGACAGGGTCTTAACTATGGCTACACCTTC	CASSPPGQGLNYGYTF
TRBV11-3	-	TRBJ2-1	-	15	TGTGCCAGCAGTGGGGGGGCGGGGAAAAGGAATGAGCAGTTCTTC	CASSGGAGKRNEQFF
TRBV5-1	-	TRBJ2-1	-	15	TGCGCCAGCAGCTTGTTTGCTAGAGGGTACAATGAGCAGTTCTTC	CASSLFARGYNEQFF
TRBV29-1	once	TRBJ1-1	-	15	TGCAGCGTCCCGGGCTGGGGAGTCATGAACACTGAAGCTTTCTTT	CSVPGWGVMNTEAFF
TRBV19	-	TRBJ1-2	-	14	TGTGCCAGTACCCTTTCCCGGGGTAACTATGGCTACACCTTC	CASTLSRGNYGYTF
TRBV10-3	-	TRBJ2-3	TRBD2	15	TGTGCCATCAGTGAAGGGACTAGGGGCACAGGTACGCAGTATTTT	CAISEGTRGTGTQYF
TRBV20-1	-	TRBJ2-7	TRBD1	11	TGCAGTGCTCCCAGGGGGCACGAGCAGTACTTC	CSAPRGHEQYF
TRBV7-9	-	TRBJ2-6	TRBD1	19	TGTGCCAGCAGCCTGGGACAGGCCCCTCTTGGCGCTGGGGCCAACGTCCTGACTTTC	CASSLGQAPLGAGANVLTF
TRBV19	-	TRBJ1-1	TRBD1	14	TGTGCCAGTAGCCTCGACAGGGGGACCACTGAAGCTTTCTTT	CASSLDRGTTEAFF
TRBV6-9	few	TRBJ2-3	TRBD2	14	TGTGCCAGCGTGGGCGGGGGGGGGTCAGATACGCAGTATTTT	CASVGGGGSDTQYF
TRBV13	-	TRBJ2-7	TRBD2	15	TGTGCCAGCAGCTTAGCAGCGGGGGCCCCCTACGAGCAGTACTTC	CASSLAAGAPYEQYF
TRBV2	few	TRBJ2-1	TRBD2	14	TGTGCCAGCAGGGCTTCAACTAGCGGGAACGTGATGTTCTTC	CASRASTSGNVMFF
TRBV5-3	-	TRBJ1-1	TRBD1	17	TGTGCCAGAAGCTTCTTTACAGGGGAGGATGAGAACACTGAAGCTTTCTTT	CARSFFTGEDENTEAFF
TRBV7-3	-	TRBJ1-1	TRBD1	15	TGTGCCAGCAGCCCCGAGGGACAGGGAGGTACCGAAGCTTTCTTT	CASSPEGQGGTEAFF
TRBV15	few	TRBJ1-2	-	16	TGTGCCACCAGCAGAGACGATACAGGGAGGGTCTATGGCTACACCTTC	CATSRDDTGRVYGYTF
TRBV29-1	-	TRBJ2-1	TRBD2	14	TGCAGCGTTGGGACTAGCGGGAGGGTCAGTGAGCAGTTCTTC	CSVGTSGRVSEQFF
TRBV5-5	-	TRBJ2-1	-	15	TGTGCCAGCAGCGGGATGGGGGCGCACGGTAATGAGCAGTTCTTC	CASSGMGAHGNEQFF
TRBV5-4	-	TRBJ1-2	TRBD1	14	TGTGCCAGCAGCCAAGGACAGGTCCTCTATGGCTACACCTTC	CASSQGQVLYGYTF
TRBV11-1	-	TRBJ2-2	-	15	TGTGCCAGCAGCTCTCAAACAGCGAACACCGGGGAGCTGTTTTTT	CASSSQTANTGELFF
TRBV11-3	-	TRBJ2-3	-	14	TGTGCCAGCAGCTCACGAGGGGGAACAGATACGCAGTATTTT	CASSSRGGTDTQYF
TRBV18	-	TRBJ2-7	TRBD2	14	TGTGCCAGCTCACCTCAAGGACTAGCGCAAGAGCAGTACTTC	CASSPQGLAQEQYF
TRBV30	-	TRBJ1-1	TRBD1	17	TGTGTCTGGAAGCACCTTGTAAGGGGACAGGGGAACACTGAAGCTTTCTTT	CVWKHLVRGQGNTEAFF
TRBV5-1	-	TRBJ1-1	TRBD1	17	TGCGCCACGAGACCGATTCCGGGACAGGACCTGAACACTGAAGCTTTCTTT	CATRPIPGQDLNTEAFF
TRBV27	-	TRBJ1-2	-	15	TGTGCCAGCAGTTTATCCGGAGGGCTCAACTATGGCTACACCTTC	CASSLSGGLNYGYTF
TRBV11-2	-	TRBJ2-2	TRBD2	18	TGTGCCAGCAGCTTAACATTTGGACTAGCGGGGAACACCGGGGAGCTGTTTTTT	CASSLTFGLAGNTGELFF
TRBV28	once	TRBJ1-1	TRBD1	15	TGTGCCAGCAGTGAAAACAGGGGAGTCCACACTGAAGCTTTCTTT	CASSENRGVHTEAFF
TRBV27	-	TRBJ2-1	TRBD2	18	TGTGCCAGCAGTTTCCCGACTAGCGGGGCCCCGGCGGACAATGAGCAGTTCTTC	CASSFPTSGAPADNEQFF
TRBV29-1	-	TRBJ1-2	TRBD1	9	TGCAGCGCCTCGGACAGGGTCACCTTC	CSASDRVTF
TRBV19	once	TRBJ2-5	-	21	TGTGCCAGTAGTATAGATAGCCCGGGGGTTTGGCGGTTAGCGCGCCAAGAGACCCAGTACTTC	CASSIDSPGVWRLARQETQYF
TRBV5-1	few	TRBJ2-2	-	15	TGCGCCAGCAGCCTGAGCCGACATAACACCGGGGAGCTGTTTTTT	CASSLSRHNTGELFF
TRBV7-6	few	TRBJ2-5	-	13	TGTGCCAGCAGCTTAGATCTTCGGGGGACCCAGTACTTC	CASSLDLRGTQYF
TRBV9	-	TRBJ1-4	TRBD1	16	TGTGCCAGCAGCCCCGGGAATGGACAGGGTAGGGAAAAACTGTTTTTT	CASSPGNGQGREKLFF
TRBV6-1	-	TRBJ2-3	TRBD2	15	TGTGCCAGCAATATAGCGGGGGGCAGCACAGATACGCAGTATTTT	CASNIAGGSTDTQYF
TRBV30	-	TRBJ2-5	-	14	TGTGCCTGGAGTCTACAGGGTGTTGGGGAGACCCAGTACTTC	CAWSLQGVGETQYF
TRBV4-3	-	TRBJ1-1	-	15	TGCGCCAGCAGCCCCCGGGGGGGGGTGAACACTGAAGCTTTCTTT	CASSPRGGVNTEAFF
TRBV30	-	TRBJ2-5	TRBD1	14	TGTGCCTGGAGCGCCGACAGGGGGCAGGAGACCCAGTACTTC	CAWSADRGQETQYF
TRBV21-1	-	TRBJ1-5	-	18	TGTGCCAGCAGCCCACCCGGGAGAGGGGAGGGTAGCAATCAGCCCCAGCATTTT	CASSPPGRGEGSNQPQHF
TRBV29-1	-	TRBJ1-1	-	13	TGCAGCGGTACGGGACTGATGAACACTGAAGCTTTCTTT	CSGTGLMNTEAFF